Reported below is one T cell receptor (beta chain). Antigen unknown. What was sequenced were expressed TCRB transcripts, since all of the isolated RNA had been reverse transcribed. The average read count of naive, central memory and regulatory T cell samples was approximately 4 million. Repertoires were generated with immunoSEQ multiplex PCR, while TCRdb's copy carries only in-frame clones and drops some. Here the sample spans about 160,000 clones, roughly 10% being singletons. This sample is part of a study of beta chain features in type 1 diabetes. Looked up from germline, CDR1 is GTSNPN and CDR2 is SVGIG (reference sequence). CDR3 length: 15 amino acids. V lost 0 bases and J 6 bases, leaving 15 bases between the germline ends. Study-wide findings and caveats: Shortening that was moderate but significant affected the TCRB CDR3s of Type 1 diabetes patients in all four CD4+ subsets. Patients' naive, central memory and Treg TCRB repertoires seemed closer to one another than those of healthy donors.

Sequences were obtained from central memory CD4+ T cells from blood. The rearrangement uses TRBV30 and TRBJ2-1, with D perhaps matching TRBD2 (6 bases). The TCR sequence derives from a woman aged 30 to 39 with type 1 diabetes. The DNA for the CDR3 is TGTGCCTGGAGTGTCGGGCTAGCGCTAGTCAATGAGCAGTTCTTC. This sequence encodes CAWSVGLALVNEQFF.